This entry concerns a single T cell receptor (beta chain). The data were taken from a study of blood T cell repertoires in COVID-19. Across the whole study: Samples representing acute and convalescent COVID-19 were sourced from the United States, Italy and Spain.

Sequencing was performed with immunoSEQ multiplex PCR; in TCRdb, only in-frame clones are kept and a portion is missing. This table holds 400,000 or so clones, 88% found once. This clonotype originated in a woman between 35 and 50 years old with acute COVID-19. The sample consisted of PBMCs or T cells enriched from blood (not recorded which).

The CDR3 coding sequence is TGTGCCAGCAGCTTGGGGTTACCACAGGTCTATGGCTACACCTTC. This gives the protein CASSLGLPQVYGYTF. The rearrangement uses TRBV5-4 and TRBJ1-2, with D perhaps matching TRBD1 (5 bases). Germline V gene sequence: CDR1 SGHNT, CDR2 YYREEE (reference sequence). V was clipped by 0 bases and J by 4 bases, with 13 bases between them. CDR3 length equals 15 residues.